This T cell receptor (beta chain) was identified in a study of patients and donors after allogeneic stem cell transplantation. TCRdb passed the RT-PCR reads through MiXCR, listing each CDR3 protein once. The sample carries about 410,000 distinct CDR3 sequences, approximately 16% recorded once. The V end was cut by 3 bases, the J end by 0 bases, with 11 bases between. Germline V gene lookup returns CDR1 SGHAT and CDR2 FQNNGV. The CDR3 has 15 residues. Input material: blood, either unsorted or a sorted T cell fraction (not recorded which). The clonotype comes from a human donor who was either an allogeneic HSCT recipient or a stem cell or donor lymphocyte infusion donor (not recorded which). It is not recorded whose cells these are; they may come from a transplant donor. The chain links TRBV11-2 to TRBJ1-1; D perhaps matches TRBD1 (5 bases). Here the CDR3 reads CASSFSGRLNTEAFF. The DNA for the CDR3 is TGTGCCAGCAGCTTTTCGGGACGGTTGAACACTGAAGCTTTCTTT. Using reference TRBV11-2 and TRBJ1-1 for the parts outside the CDR3, the full variable domain is EAGVAQSPRYKIIEKRQSVAFWCNPISGHATLYWYQQILGQGPKLLIQFQNNGVVDDSQLPKDRFSAERLKGVDSTLKIQPAKLEDSAVYLCASSFSGRLNTEAFFGQGTRLTVV.